This T cell receptor (beta chain) was observed in a study of shared clonotypes between healthy human individuals. V lost 5 bases to trimming and J lost 0 bases, with 7 bases between them. From germline, CDR1 is SNHLY and CDR2 FYNNEI. CDR3 length: 13 residues. CD45RO-negative CD8 cells positively selected for CCR7 made up the naive population, which excluded terminally differentiated effector memory CD45RA+ cells. Genomic DNA (from each subset) was split evenly across several immunoSEQ plates. Assay used: immunoSEQ multiplex PCR; TCRdb lists only in-frame clones, some missing. The repertoire holds some 2,000,000 clones, about 95% seen once, with 0.85% to 1.3% in the top ten.

This sequence was found in a man aged 18-30 years in good health. The sequenced sample was naive CD8+ T cells sorted from blood. The chain has TRBV2 and TRBJ1-1; D possibly corresponds to TRBD1 (5 bases). For the CDR3, the DNA is TGTGCCAGCAGTCTGACAGTGAACACTGAAGCTTTCTTT. Its protein is CASSLTVNTEAFF.